A single sample gave rise to the 16 T cell receptor beta chains below, sequenced in a study of T cells in Graves' hyperthyroidism and ophthalmopathy. The source material, RNA transcripts, was used to amplify TCR beta CDR3 regions. Carried out on the TCR CDR3, a first-round RT-PCR used the HTBI primer set. TCRdb reanalysed the multiplex PCR reads using MiXCR and keeps one entry per CDR3 protein. The sample has 550,000 to 800,000 distinct CDR3 sequences, roughly 15% seen once. The sample taken for sequencing was blood. The receptors come from a young man with Graves' hyperthyroidism.

The V gene is TRBV7-9, the J gene TRBJ2-1; 9 bases are a match to TRBD2. CDR3 size: 16 residues. V shed 5 bases, J shed 8 bases, and the junction held 13 bases outside the gene matches. CDR1 and CDR2 from the germline V gene are SEHNR and FQNEAQ (reference sequence). The CDR3 loop is CASSARFSGSGHEQFF. CDR3 nucleotide sequence: TGTGCCAGCAGCGCTCGATTTAGCGGGAGTGGCCATGAGCAGTTCTTC.

This clonotype was counted many times. This sequence joins TRBV12-3 or TRBV12-4 and TRBJ2-5, with a possible D match to TRBD1 (5 bases). The CDR3 is 15 residues long. V lost 3 bases and J 5 bases, leaving 16 bases between the germline ends. The CDR3 DNA reads TGTGCCAGCAGTTTTCGGCAGGGTGGCCGCGAGACCCAGTACTTC. Its protein product is CASSFRQGGRETQYF.

The table lists this clonotype with a few counts. The chain combines TRBV4-3 with TRBJ2-7; tentatively, D is TRBD1 or TRBD2 (5 bases each). The ends were cut back, 0 bases at V and 2 bases at J, with 14 bases in the middle. Germline-derived CDR1 and CDR2 are LGHNA and YSLEER. CDR3 length: 16 residues. CDR3 DNA sequence: TGCGCCAGCAGCCAAGAGCCGGGACCCCGAGCCTACGAGCAGTACTTC. Its protein product is CASSQEPGPRAYEQYF.

This clonotype came up a few times. The chain has TRBV6-5 and TRBJ2-2; 10 nucleotides align to TRBD1. The length of the CDR3 is 15 residues. Trimming took 0 bases from V and 7 from J; bases not matched to a gene: 2. The germline gives CDR1 MNHEY, CDR2 SVGAGI. CDR3 residues: CASSYSGQGYGELFF. The CDR3 DNA is TGTGCCAGCAGTTACTCGGGACAGGGGTACGGGGAGCTGTTTTTT.

The chain combines TRBV28 with TRBJ1-2, with D hard to call. V was trimmed by 4 bases and J by 6 bases, leaving 9 bases between them. The CDR3 is 12 residues long. The germline gives CDR1 MDHEN, CDR2 SYDVKM. The chain's CDR3 is CASSYSLNGYTF. CDR3 nucleotides: TGTGCCAGCAGTTATAGCTTAAATGGCTACACCTTC.

This clonotype occurred many times. This chain connects TRBV28 to TRBJ2-1; 12 bases line up with TRBD2. The CDR3 is made up of 14 amino acids. Losses at the gene ends were 5 bases for V and 8 bases for J; bases not matched to a gene: 4. Germline V CDR1 and CDR2: MDHEN, SYDVKM. CDR3 sequence: CASSRLAGVHEQFF. Written as DNA, the CDR3 is TGTGCCAGCAGTAGACTAGCGGGAGTCCATGAGCAGTTCTTC.

In nucleotides, the CDR3 is TGTGCCAGCAGCAACCGACTAGCGGGCACCTACAATGAGCAGTTCTTC. Protein sequence: CASSNRLAGTYNEQFF. The chain carries TRBV9 and TRBJ2-1, with 10 nucleotides matching TRBD2. CDR3 length equals 16 residues. V was pared by 4 bases and J by 2 bases, with 6 bases of the junction left unmatched. The germline gives CDR1 SGDLS, CDR2 YYNGEE.

The CDR3 DNA reads as TGCGCCAGCAGCTTTTTAGGGGGGACCAATCAGCCCCAGCATTTT. This encodes CASSFLGGTNQPQHF. V and J are TRBV5-1 and TRBJ1-5; tentative D call: TRBD1 (6 bases). CDR1 is SGHRS and CDR2 is YFSETQ in the germline V gene. Trimming stripped 2 bases from V and 3 bases from J, with 12 bases between. The CDR3 is made up of 15 amino acids.

The table lists this clonotype with a few counts. The chain has TRBV20-1 and TRBJ2-3; 11 bases line up with TRBD2. The germline V gene has CDR1 DFQATT and CDR2 SNEGSKA (reference sequence). V lost 4 bases to trimming and J lost 3 bases; unmatched junction nucleotides: 3. The CDR3 spans 14 residues. CDR3 DNA: TGCAGTGCTACTACTAGCGGGAGAACAGATACGCAGTATTTT. Its translation: CSATTSGRTDTQYF.

This chain links TRBV4-1 with TRBJ2-7, with TRBD2 identical over 8 bases. The length of the CDR3 is 15 residues. J was trimmed by 6 bases and V by 3 bases; bases with no gene match: 10. Germline V lookup: CDR1 MGHRA, CDR2 YSYEKL. The DNA of the CDR3 is TGCGCCAGCAGCCAGGCCGGGACTAGAGGAAGCGAGCAGTACTTC. Its protein product is CASSQAGTRGSEQYF.

The rearrangement joins TRBV24-1 to TRBJ2-5, with D unresolved. V was pared by 6 bases and J by 5 bases, with 6 bases between. The germline CDR1 and CDR2 sequences are KGHDR and SFDVKD. The CDR3 totals 11 residues. CDR3 amino acids: CATSHIETQYF. The CDR3 bases are TGTGCCACCAGTCATATTGAGACCCAGTACTTC.

This clonotype was seen ten or more times. The rearrangement links TRBV10-3 to TRBJ2-1; 9 bases are a match to TRBD1. The CDR3 extends over 14 amino acids. Germline CDR1 and CDR2: ENHRY and SYGVKD. V shed 1 base and J 5 bases; nucleotides not matched to a gene: 0. The CDR3: CAISEWTGDNEQFF. The CDR3 nucleotides read TGTGCCATCAGTGAGTGGACAGGGGACAATGAGCAGTTCTTC.

This clonotype was recorded at least ten times. This sequence joins TRBV24-1 and TRBJ2-7, with a possible D match to TRBD2 (5 bases). The CDR3 spans 15 residues. V gave up 2 bases and J gave up 2 bases, with 12 bases separating them. Germline loops: CDR1 KGHDR, CDR2 SFDVKD. CDR3 sequence (DNA): TGTGCCACCAGTGATTCCGGGAAAACGCCCTACGAGCAGTACTTC. It codes for CATSDSGKTPYEQYF.

This clonotype was counted a few times. A read error may be the cause here, since a much bigger clone is one base away. The chain is built from TRBV2 and TRBJ1-4; D gene ambiguous. The CDR3 has 12 residues. The germline V gene has CDR1 SNHLY and CDR2 FYNNEI. CDR3 loop: CASREAAEKLFF. CDR3 nucleotide sequence: TGTGCCAGCAGAGAAGCGGCAGAAAAACTGTTTTTT.

About this clonotype: A read error may be the cause here, since a much bigger clone is one base away. The CDR3 does not close with the conserved phenylalanine or tryptophan, likely indicating a read error. This sequence joins TRBV7-2 and TRBJ2-5; 7 positions agree with TRBD2. J gave up 2 bases and V 5 bases, and 11 bases lay outside the gene matches. Germline V gene data show CDR1 as SGHTA and CDR2 as FQGNSA. This CDR3 has 16 residues. The CDR3 coding sequence is TGTGCCAGCAGCACGATACAGAGCGGGACTCAAGAGACCCAGTACATC. Its protein is CASSTIQSGTQETQYI.

This rearrangement joins TRBV2 to TRBJ1-6; D is unclear. Looked up from germline, CDR1 is SNHLY and CDR2 is FYNNEI. The CDR3 covers 11 residues. Between the trimmed V and J ends, which lost 8 bases and 10 bases, there was a span of 9 bases. CDR3 protein: CASQENSPLHF. The CDR3, as DNA: TGTGCCAGCCAAGAAAACTCACCCCTCCACTTT.